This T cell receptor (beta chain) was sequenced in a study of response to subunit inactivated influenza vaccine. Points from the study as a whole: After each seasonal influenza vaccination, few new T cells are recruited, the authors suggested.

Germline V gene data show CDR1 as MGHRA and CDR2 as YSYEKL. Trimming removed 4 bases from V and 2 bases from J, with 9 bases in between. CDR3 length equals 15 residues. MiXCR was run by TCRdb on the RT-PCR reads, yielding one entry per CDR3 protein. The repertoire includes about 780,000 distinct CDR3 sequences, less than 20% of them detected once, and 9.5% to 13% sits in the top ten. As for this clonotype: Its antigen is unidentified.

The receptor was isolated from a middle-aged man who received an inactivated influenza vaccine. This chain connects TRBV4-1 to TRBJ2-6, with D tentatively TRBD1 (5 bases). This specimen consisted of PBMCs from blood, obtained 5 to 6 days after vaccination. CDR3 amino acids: CASSPLTAGANVLTF. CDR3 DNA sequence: TGCGCCAGCAGCCCTCTGACAGCTGGGGCCAACGTCCTGACTTTC.